This T cell receptor beta chain originates from a study of blood T cell repertoires in COVID-19. As for the study in general: COVID-19 samples collected from the United States, Italy and Spain covered acute and convalescent phases. The analysed material was cDNA or gDNA that came from T cells, B-cell-depleted T cells, or PBMCs.

In the source study's methods: Reference gene primer amplification gave estimated nucleated cell counts. Sequencing used immunoSEQ multiplex PCR; TCRdb keeps in-frame clones, though not all of them. That table furnishes V, J and clone size, whereas the DNA furnished D and trimming. The sample lists under 250,000 clones; around 83% were seen once. Germline V gene sequence: CDR1 KGHSH, CDR2 LQKENI. The length of the CDR3 is 16 residues. V lost 3 bases to trimming and J lost 0 bases; unmatched junction nucleotides: 5. The V call is TRBV18, the J call TRBJ1-5; 7 bases are shared with TRBD1. This receptor was taken from a man aged 35-49 years with active or convalescent COVID-19. The specimen was peripheral blood. CDR3 residues: CASSPRGQNSNQPQHF. Written as DNA, the CDR3 is TGTGCCAGCTCACCCCGGGGACAGAATAGCAATCAGCCCCAGCATTTT.